This T cell receptor (beta chain) was recorded in a study of blood T cell repertoires in COVID-19. Study context: The origin of the acute and convalescent COVID-19 samples was the United States, Italy and Spain.

Participants had their cohort set by participant-reported clinical history. With respect to this clone: The same CDR3 also results from other DNA sequences found in this sample.

V gave up 3 bases and J gave up 4 bases, with 3 bases separating them. The CDR3 extends over 11 amino acids. Germline values: CDR1 SNHLY, CDR2 FYNNEI. This table comes from immunoSEQ multiplex PCR, and its TCRdb copy is limited to in-frame clones, with some not included. Of about 300,000 clones in the sample, about 85% were seen once. The TCR originated in a woman in her thirties who had recovered from COVID-19. Sequencing was carried out using PBMCs or T cells enriched from blood (not recorded which). The chain joins TRBV2 to TRBJ2-5; D is uncertain. Here the CDR3 reads CASSERETQYF. The CDR3 DNA reads as TGTGCCAGCAGTGAGAGAGAGACCCAGTACTTC. The full variable domain, with the rest looked up from reference TRBV2 and TRBJ2-5, is EPEVTQTPSHQVTQMGQEVILRCVPISNHLYFYWYRQILGQKVEFLVSFYNNEISEKSEIFDDQFSVERPDGSNFTLKIRSTKLEDSAMYFCASSERETQYFGPGTRLLVL.